The TCR beta chain under discussion was sequenced for a study of cytomegalovirus exposure and HLA in healthy donors. PCR used 60 Vbeta primers and 13 Jbeta primers. Sequencing was performed with immunoSEQ multiplex PCR; in TCRdb, only in-frame clones are kept and a portion is missing. The sample lists about 98,000 clones, approximately 79% occurring once. This clone was seen a handful of times. The CDR3 spans 13 residues. The germline gives CDR1 MDHEN, CDR2 SYDVKM. V lost 6 bases, J lost 7 bases, and 6 bases stayed unmatched. The receptor was derived from a male donor in good health and CMV-seronegative. The V call is TRBV28, the J call TRBJ1-5; 7 bases agree with TRBD1. The sequenced sample was PBMCs. The CDR3 spells CASRETGRQPQHF. In DNA form, the CDR3 reads TGTGCCAGCAGAGAGACAGGGAGACAGCCCCAGCATTTT.